This TCR beta chain was captured by sequencing in a study of shared clonotypes between healthy human individuals. The overall study: Every donor yielded three CD4 naive, three CD4 memory, two CD8 naive and one CD8 memory plate.

Regarding this clone: Its antigen is as yet unknown.

Some clones are missing from TCRdb's copy, which holds only in-frame ones; the method was immunoSEQ multiplex PCR. This table holds around 700,000 clones, approximately 79% found once. Looked up from germline, CDR1 is MGHRA and CDR2 is YSYEKL. V was trimmed by 6 bases and J by 3 bases, leaving 21 bases between them. This CDR3 has 16 amino acids. Regarding the study as a whole: Generally, estimated richness proved larger in naive subsets than it did in memory subsets.

The donor population consisted of healthy HIV-negative adults with no recent acute infections or vaccinations. The study separated CD4+ cells into CD45RA+ naive and CD45RA-negative memory subsets. Sequenced input: memory CD4+ T cells sorted from blood. Indicated subset: CD45RA-negative fraction. The TCR sequence derives from a woman aged 25 to 39 in good health. The V gene is TRBV4-1, the J gene TRBJ2-7, with D possibly being TRBD2 (6 bases). The CDR3 DNA sequence: TGCGCCAGCAGGGAAGAGCTAGCGACGAACTTCTACGAGCAGTACTTC. The encoded protein is CASREELATNFYEQYF.